These 16 T cell receptor beta chains were all obtained from the same sample, sequenced in a study of control samples from healthy donors and cancer patients. Assay: immunoSEQ multiplex PCR; the TCRdb copy retains only in-frame clones and omits some. This sample has 150,000 to 200,000 clones; roughly 88% occur once, and the top ten carry 4.5% to 6%. Sample: blood. Every receptor here comes from a woman aged 25 to 39 in good health.

This chain joins TRBV24-1 and TRBJ2-3, with 7 bases aligning to TRBD2. The CDR3 runs to 15 residues. Germline CDR1 KGHDR, CDR2 SFDVKD. J gave up 5 bases and V 3 bases, and 7 bases lay outside the gene matches. The CDR3 DNA sequence: TGTGCCACCAGTGATAAGCGGGAAGTCGGAGATACGCAGTATTTT. The encoded protein is CATSDKREVGDTQYF.

V gene TRBV3-1 (or the pseudogene TRBV3-2) combines with J gene TRBJ2-5, with 7 positions matching TRBD1. This CDR3 has 15 amino acids. Germline V gives CDR1 LGHDT, CDR2 YNNKEL (reference sequence). V lost 4 bases and J lost 2; bases outside the gene matches: 7. CDR3 in amino acids: CASSLHRDSQETQYF. DNA of the CDR3: TGTGCCAGCAGCCTACACCGGGACAGTCAAGAGACCCAGTACTTC.

The chain is built from TRBV24-1 and TRBJ1-4, with 9 bases lining up with TRBD1. The CDR3 covers 15 residues. The junction had 4 bases not matched to a gene; V was cut back by 4 bases and J by 5 bases. The germline V gene has CDR1 KGHDR and CDR2 SFDVKD. The CDR3 region is CATSDRTGANEKLFF. For the CDR3, the DNA is TGTGCCACCAGTGACCGGACAGGGGCAAATGAAAAACTGTTTTTT.

This clone was recorded a few times. The gene calls are TRBV6-4 and TRBJ2-7, with TRBD2 identical over 8 bases. V shed 0 bases and J 2 bases; nucleotides not matched to a gene: 6. This CDR3 is built from 16 residues. Germline V gene sequence: CDR1 MRHNA, CDR2 SNTAGT. CDR3 sequence (DNA): TGTGCCAGCAGTGACTCCCCCCGGGGGGGAACCTACGAGCAGTACGTC. It translates to CASSDSPRGGTYEQYV.

The chain uses TRBV5-1 and TRBJ1-1, with TRBD1 matching over 8 bases. CDR3 size: 19 residues. Looked up from germline, CDR1 is SGHRS and CDR2 is YFSETQ. V gave up 1 base and J gave up 0 bases; unmatched junction bases: 14. The CDR3 reads CASSLPGPGQGIMNTEAFF. The CDR3 DNA follows: TGCGCCAGCAGCTTGCCTGGGCCTGGACAGGGTATCATGAACACTGAAGCTTTCTTT.

The V call is TRBV12-3 or TRBV12-4, the J call TRBJ1-5; D unclear. V lost 4 bases to trimming and J lost 4 bases, with 8 bases between them. The CDR3 consists of 13 residues. The CDR3 nucleotides are TGTGCCAGCAGTTCGTCACGGAATCAGCCCCAGCATTTT. Protein product: CASSSSRNQPQHF.

The chain joins TRBV24-1 to TRBJ2-1; D uncertain. The CDR3 extends over 14 amino acids. V lost 0 bases to trimming and J lost 7 bases, with 9 bases between them. Germline V gene data show CDR1 as KGHDR and CDR2 as SFDVKD. Written as DNA, the CDR3 is TGTGCCACCAGTGATTTGACGATCGGGAATGAGCAGTTCTTC. Its protein product is CATSDLTIGNEQFF.

This rearrangement joins TRBV13 to TRBJ2-7; the D is unclear. V lost 5 bases to trimming and J lost 0 bases, with 5 bases between them. Germline V gives CDR1 PRHDT, CDR2 FYEKMQ (reference sequence). The CDR3 contains 12 residues. In DNA form, the CDR3 reads TGTGCCAGCAGCCCTTACTCCTACGAGCAGTACTTC. Its translation is CASSPYSYEQYF.

DNA for the CDR3: TGTGCCAGCAGCCTCTTTCTTTCAGATACGCAGTATTTT. Its translation is CASSLFLSDTQYF. This chain joins TRBV27 and TRBJ2-3; no clear D. There are 13 residues in the CDR3. CDR1 is MNHEY, CDR2 SMNVEV, per germline (reference sequence). With 6 bases removed from V and 4 bases from J, the gap between germline ends came to 11 bases.

The chain combines TRBV27 with TRBJ1-5; 7 bases agree with TRBD1. CDR3 length: 13 residues. Germline CDR1 reads MNHEY; CDR2 reads SMNVEV (reference sequence). Trimming at V came to 3 bases and at J to 9 bases, leaving 5 bases not matched to a gene. The CDR3 protein is CASSFTGDRPQHF. CDR3 DNA: TGTGCCAGCAGTTTTACAGGGGACCGGCCCCAGCATTTT.

V is TRBV4-1 and J is TRBJ2-2; the D call may be TRBD1 or TRBD2 (5 bases each). Germline assignment: CDR1 MGHRA and CDR2 YSYEKL. Between the trimmed V and J ends, which lost 1 base and 6 bases, there was a span of 15 bases. There are 16 residues in the CDR3. CDR3 DNA: TGCGCCAGCAGCCAAGTAAGAGTATCGGGACCCGGGGAGCTGTTTTTT. As protein: CASSQVRVSGPGELFF.

This chain links TRBV29-1 with TRBJ1-1; maybe TRBD1 (6 bases). This CDR3 is 12 amino acids long. Germline CDR1 reads SQVTM; CDR2 reads ANQGSEA. V lost 3 bases to trimming and J lost 11 bases, with 16 bases between them. Here the CDR3 reads CSVDDGGAEAFF. The CDR3 DNA follows: TGCAGCGTTGATGACGGGGGCGCGGAGGCTTTCTTT.

The chain joins TRBV24-1 to TRBJ2-5, with TRBD2 identical over 8 bases. The CDR3 runs 14 residues. V shed 3 bases and J 5 bases; nucleotides not matched to a gene: 4. Looked up from germline, CDR1 is KGHDR and CDR2 is SFDVKD. The CDR3 loop is CATSDPTSAETQYF. The CDR3 coding sequence is TGTGCCACCAGTGATCCGACTAGCGCGGAGACCCAGTACTTC.

The chain couples TRBV11-2 to TRBJ2-1; 13 bases fit TRBD2. The V segment lost 5 bases and the J segment 4 bases; nucleotides outside the gene matches: 8. The germline V gene has CDR1 SGHAT and CDR2 FQNNGV. The CDR3 sequence is 17 residues long. CDR3 sequence: CASSLIMTSGGYNEQFF. CDR3 DNA sequence: TGTGCCAGCAGCCTTATTATGACTAGCGGGGGGTACAATGAGCAGTTCTTC.

The CDR3 nucleotides read TGTGCCAGCTCACCACAGGGACAGGGTAATTCACCCCTCCACTTT. Encoded protein: CASSPQGQGNSPLHF. The chain has TRBV18 and TRBJ1-6; 9 bases line up with TRBD1. The germline V gene encodes CDR1 KGHSH and CDR2 LQKENI. The CDR3 runs to 15 residues. The V and J ends lost 1 base and 6 bases, in that order; junction bases with no gene match: 1.

The chain carries TRBV10-3 and TRBJ1-6, with D perhaps TRBD1 (5 bases). V gave up 4 bases and J gave up 6 bases, with 10 bases separating them. Germline lookup yields CDR1 ENHRY and CDR2 SYGVKD. The CDR3 is 14 residues long. The CDR3 sequence is CAISVGGGNSPLHF. The CDR3 nucleotides read TGTGCCATCAGTGTGGGGGGAGGTAATTCACCCCTCCACTTT.